One sample yielded the 19 T cell receptor beta chains listed below, sequenced in a study of T-cell reconstitution after alpha-beta-depleted transplantation in children. As it was prepared, the TCRbeta library received unique molecular identifiers. TCRdb passed the PCR reads through MiXCR, listing each CDR3 protein once. There are under 250,000 distinct CDR3 sequences in the sample; approximately 17% occur only once, and 40% to 50% lies in the top ten. The specimen was PBMCs, mostly from graft donor cells, collected 360 days after TCRalphabeta/CD19-depleted stem cell transplant. The receptors originated from a male patient under 10 years old who had a stem cell transplant for acute lymphoblastic leukemia, so the T cells may come from the graft donor.

Ten or more counts support this clonotype. The chain joins TRBV5-4 to TRBJ1-2, with 11 bases lining up with TRBD1. This CDR3 is 13 amino acids long. Germline trimming cut 4 bases from V and 7 bases from J; bases unmatched to any gene: 3. The V gene's germline CDR1 is SGHNT and CDR2 YYREEE (reference sequence). CDR3 in DNA: TGTGCCAGCAGCCCGGGACAGGGGGGTGGCTACACCTTC. The encoded protein is CASSPGQGGGYTF.

The genes are TRBV12-3 or TRBV12-4 and TRBJ1-2; 12 positions agree with TRBD1. The CDR3 has 14 residues. After removal of 5 bases from V and 8 bases from J, the junction contained 6 bases not matched to a gene. The CDR3 sequence is CASSGDRGLRGYTF. The CDR3 DNA reads as TGTGCCAGCAGTGGGGACAGGGGGCTGAGGGGCTACACCTTC.

This clonotype was seen many times. The rearrangement uses TRBV9 and TRBJ2-3; a possible D gene is TRBD2 (5 bases). Germline V lookup: CDR1 SGDLS, CDR2 YYNGEE. The ends were cut back, 2 bases at V and 2 bases at J, with 9 bases in the middle. The CDR3 runs to 14 residues. The CDR3 sequence is CASSVGLTTDTQYF. The CDR3 DNA follows: TGTGCCAGCAGCGTCGGACTCACCACAGATACGCAGTATTTT. Combining the CDR3 with reference TRBV9 and TRBJ2-3 gives the whole variable domain DSGVTQTPKHLITATGQRVTLRCSPRSGDLSVYWYQQSLDQGLQFLIQYYNGEERAKGNILERFSAQQFPDLHSELNLSSLELGDSALYFCASSVGLTTDTQYFGPGTRLTVL.

This clonotype was counted a few times. This chain connects TRBV13 to TRBJ2-7, with 8 positions matching TRBD1. Germline V gene data show CDR1 as PRHDT and CDR2 as FYEKMQ (reference sequence). V trimming: 0 bases; J trimming: 6 bases; junction bases outside the gene matches: 4. The length of the CDR3 is 14 residues. The CDR3 here is CASSLGDRVGEQYF. The CDR3 nucleotides are TGTGCCAGCAGCTTAGGGGACAGGGTAGGCGAGCAGTACTTC.

The genes are TRBV3-1 and TRBJ1-1, with 7 bases identical to TRBD1. CDR3 length: 14 residues. Trimming took 2 bases from V and 4 from J; bases not matched to a gene: 4. CDR1 is LGHDT and CDR2 is YNNKEL in the germline V gene (reference sequence). CDR3 in amino acids: CASSQTGQLTEAFF. The CDR3 nucleotides are TGTGCCAGCAGCCAAACGGGACAGCTCACTGAAGCTTTCTTT.

This chain connects TRBV20-1 to TRBJ2-7; D gene uncertain. The CDR3 is made up of 15 amino acids. Trimming took 1 base from V and 0 from J, leaving 13 bases between them. The germline V gene has CDR1 DFQATT and CDR2 SNEGSKA (reference sequence). The CDR3 nucleotides are TGCAGTGCTAGAGGGGAACCTTACCTCTCCTACGAGCAGTACTTC. Its protein product is CSARGEPYLSYEQYF.

The V and J genes are TRBV12-3 or TRBV12-4 and TRBJ1-4; perhaps TRBD1 as D (5 bases). The CDR3 is 13 amino acids. V dropped 6 bases and J dropped 8 bases, with 13 bases sitting between them. CDR3 region: CASRLRGGEKLFF. The CDR3 DNA is TGTGCCAGCAGGCTGAGGGGAGGGGAAAAACTGTTTTTT.

V is TRBV5-5 and J is TRBJ1-1, with D unresolved. V was clipped by 0 bases and J by 1 base, with 10 bases between them. The CDR3 length is 15 residues. Germline V gene data show CDR1 as SGHKS and CDR2 as YYEKEE (reference sequence). For the CDR3, the DNA is TGTGCCAGCAGCTTGGTGGGGTGGGGGAACACTGAAGCTTTCTTT. The encoded protein is CASSLVGWGNTEAFF. The whole variable domain, remainder taken from reference TRBV5-5 and TRBJ1-1, is DAGVTQSPTHLIKTRGQQVTLRCSPISGHKSVSWYQQVLGQGPQFIFQYYEKEERGRGNFPDRFSARQFPNYSSELNVNALLLGDSALYLCASSLVGWGNTEAFFGQGTRLTVV.

This clonotype has more than one count but fewer than ten. The gene calls are TRBV7-2 and TRBJ2-5, with TRBD1 matching over 8 bases. V shed 4 bases and J 7 bases; nucleotides not matched to a gene: 11. The length of the CDR3 is 15 residues. In germline, CDR1 is SGHTA, CDR2 FQGNSA. The CDR3 is CASSSLLDRVGTQYF. Written as DNA, the CDR3 is TGTGCCAGCAGCTCGCTCCTGGACAGGGTGGGGACCCAGTACTTC.

V and J are TRBV3-1 and TRBJ2-7; 13 positions agree with TRBD2. V shed 4 bases and J 2 bases; nucleotides not matched to a gene: 2. The CDR3 contains 15 residues. The germline gives CDR1 LGHDT, CDR2 YNNKEL (reference sequence). The CDR3 DNA follows: TGTGCCAGCAGCCCCGGGACTAGCGGGGCCTACGAGCAGTACTTC. Translation gives CASSPGTSGAYEQYF.

The CDR3 protein is CATADRIKNIQYF. CDR3 DNA: TGTGCCACCGCGGACAGAATTAAAAACATTCAGTACTTC. The V call is TRBV3-1, the J call TRBJ2-4; possibly TRBD1 for D (6 bases). Germline V gene data show CDR1 as LGHDT and CDR2 as YNNKEL (reference sequence). This CDR3 region has 13 residues. Trimming cost V 10 bases and J 4 bases, with 14 bases left between them.

This clonotype was observed a single time. This chain links TRBV19 with TRBJ1-1; D might be TRBD1 (6 bases). Germline CDR1 is LNHDA and CDR2 is SQIVND (reference sequence). There are 16 residues in the CDR3. Trimming stripped 4 bases from V and 5 bases from J, with 20 bases between. The CDR3 DNA reads TGTGCCAGTAGTACACCGTCACAGGGTCGTGGGACTGAAGCTTTCTTT. Translation: CASSTPSQGRGTEAFF.

The rearrangement joins TRBV7-2 to TRBJ2-7, with D unresolved. Trimming removed 5 bases at V and 4 bases at J, with 12 bases between. The CDR3 spans 13 residues. Germline CDR1 SGHTA, CDR2 FQGNSA. CDR3 sequence reads: CASSSRNVYEQYF. CDR3 DNA sequence: TGTGCCAGCAGCAGCAGGAATGTTTACGAGCAGTACTTC.

This chain links TRBV29-1 with TRBJ2-1, with a tentative D call TRBD1 (5 bases). The V end was cut by 7 bases, the J end by 0 bases, with 13 bases between. CDR1 is SQVTM and CDR2 is ANQGSEA in the germline V gene. CDR3 length: 14 residues. DNA for the CDR3: TGCAGCGCTAGGGGTTTGAGCTCCTACAATGAGCAGTTCTTC. Translated: CSARGLSSYNEQFF.

This clonotype was seen just once. V gene TRBV5-1 combines with J gene TRBJ2-5; 11 positions match TRBD1. From germline, CDR1 is SGHRS and CDR2 YFSETQ. The CDR3 runs 17 residues. V shed 3 bases, J shed 5 bases, and the junction held 12 bases outside the gene matches. CDR3 protein: CASSYPGQGATRETQYF. CDR3 sequence (DNA): TGCGCCAGCAGCTACCCTGGACAGGGGGCGACGAGGGAGACCCAGTACTTC.

V and J are TRBV20-1 and TRBJ2-5; no clear D gene. CDR3 length: 12 amino acids. The germline V gene has CDR1 DFQATT and CDR2 SNEGSKA (reference sequence). V was clipped by 4 bases and J by 3 bases, with 9 bases between them. The CDR3 protein is CSAIRAEETQYF. CDR3 in DNA: TGCAGTGCTATTCGGGCAGAAGAGACCCAGTACTTC.

In this sample, this clonotype turned up a few times. The chain combines TRBV5-1 with TRBJ2-7; weak D call: TRBD2 (7 bases). CDR1 SGHRS and CDR2 YFSETQ come from the germline V gene. The CDR3 covers 15 residues. V lost 2 bases and J lost 3, with 15 bases in between. The CDR3 region is CASSFGGIAGYEQYF. CDR3 coding DNA: TGCGCCAGCAGCTTCGGGGGCATAGCGGGCTACGAGCAGTACTTC.

This chain joins TRBV11-2 and TRBJ2-5; 8 nucleotides match TRBD2. Germline assignment: CDR1 SGHAT and CDR2 FQNNGV. V trimming: 2 bases; J trimming: 2 bases; junction bases outside the gene matches: 10. The CDR3 is made up of 17 amino acids. Here the CDR3 DNA reads TGTGCCAGCAGCTTATTTCTAGCGGGCAAAAATCAAGAGACCCAGTACTTC. The encoded protein is CASSLFLAGKNQETQYF.

This sequence joins TRBV11-2 and TRBJ2-7; TRBD1 agrees at 9 bases. This CDR3 comprises 14 residues. V shed 3 bases, J shed 7 bases, and the junction held 7 bases outside the gene matches. CDR1 and CDR2 from the germline V gene are SGHAT and FQNNGV. The DNA of the CDR3 is TGTGCCAGCAGCTTGACAGGGGGGATGGGAGAGCAGTACTTC. It is translated as CASSLTGGMGEQYF.